Following are 19 T cell receptor beta chains from one sample sequenced in a study of shared clonotypes between healthy human individuals. Data came from immunoSEQ multiplex PCR; TCRdb stores just in-frame clones and leaves some out. The sample carries more than 550,000 clones, over 60% recorded once. The specimen sequenced was memory CD4+ T cells sorted from blood. Subset noted: CD45RA-negative fraction. The receptors originated from a woman in her twenties or thirties in good health.

The chain combines TRBV14 with TRBJ2-3; D unresolved. Trimming shortened V by 4 bases and J by 8 bases, and 10 bases separated the two germline ends. Germline CDR1 reads SGHDN; CDR2 reads FVKESK. The length of the CDR3 is 12 residues. The CDR3 bases are TGTGCCAGCAGCCTAAACCCGGGTACGCAGTATTTT. Its translation: CASSLNPGTQYF.

A few counts support this clone. V is TRBV5-6 and J is TRBJ2-6, with no clear D. Germline CDR1 SGHDT, CDR2 YYEEEE. V was shortened by 1 base and J by 3 bases, with 5 bases between the two germline ends. The CDR3 is 14 residues long. The CDR3 DNA is TGTGCCAGCAGCTTGTTGCGTGGGGCCAACGTCCTGACTTTC. This codes for CASSLLRGANVLTF.

This sequence joins TRBV25-1 and TRBJ2-3, with D hard to call. Germline CDR1 reads MGHDK; CDR2 reads SYGVNS. V was cut by 3 bases and J by 0 bases, with 10 bases left in between. This CDR3 contains 15 residues. The CDR3 loop is CASSDSGGSTDTQYF. The CDR3 bases are TGTGCCAGCAGTGATTCTGGCGGTAGCACAGATACGCAGTATTTT.

The chain carries TRBV25-1 and TRBJ2-7, with 10 positions matching TRBD2. Germline values: CDR1 MGHDK, CDR2 SYGVNS. The CDR3 consists of 16 residues. The J segment lost 4 bases and the V segment lost 0 bases, leaving 6 bases of the junction unmatched. The CDR3 region is CASSEYGLAGAYEQYF. In DNA, the CDR3 is TGTGCCAGCAGTGAATATGGGCTAGCGGGGGCATACGAGCAGTACTTC.

J is TRBJ2-5 and V is TRBV18; D might be TRBD1 (5 bases). The V gene's germline CDR1 is KGHSH and CDR2 LQKENI. V gave up 1 base and J gave up 5 bases, with 8 bases separating them. This CDR3 spans 13 amino acids. The CDR3 loop reads CASSPQGAETQYF. CDR3 in DNA: TGTGCCAGCTCACCACAAGGGGCGGAGACCCAGTACTTC.

The chain has TRBV7-2 and TRBJ1-3, with D maybe TRBD1 (5 bases). From germline, CDR1 is SGHTA and CDR2 FQGNSA. There are 15 residues in the CDR3. V shed 5 bases and J shed 2 bases, with 13 bases lying between them. Here the CDR3 DNA reads TGTGCCAGCAGCCTTCAGGGATTCACTGGAAACACCATATATTTT. This translates into CASSLQGFTGNTIYF.

DNA of the CDR3: TGTGCCAGCAGCCGGACAGCCTCCGGAAACACCATATATTTT. It codes for CASSRTASGNTIYF. This chain connects TRBV28 to TRBJ1-3, with D possibly matching TRBD1 (6 bases). Trimming left V 6 bases short and J 4 bases short, with 13 bases between. The CDR3 is made up of 14 amino acids. Germline CDR1 MDHEN, CDR2 SYDVKM.

The V call is TRBV10-2, the J call TRBJ1-5, with TRBD1 matching over 10 bases. The CDR3 has 15 residues. Germline CDR1 is WSHSY and CDR2 is SAAADI. The V gene end was trimmed by 5 bases and the J gene end by 1 base; junction bases not matched to a gene: 2. The CDR3 is CASSWDRGSNQPQHF. As DNA, the CDR3 is TGCGCCAGCAGTTGGGACAGGGGCAGCAATCAGCCCCAGCATTTT.

The chain couples TRBV7-6 to TRBJ2-7; TRBD1 agrees at 7 bases. The germline V gene has CDR1 SGHVS and CDR2 FNYEAQ. The CDR3 runs 15 residues. V shed 2 bases and J 5 bases; nucleotides not matched to a gene: 9. This chain's CDR3 is CASSLTTGFRNEQYF. The CDR3 bases are TGTGCCAGCAGCTTAACGACAGGGTTCCGCAACGAGCAGTACTTC.

The genes are TRBV28 and TRBJ2-7; D gene ambiguous. Looked up from germline, CDR1 is MDHEN and CDR2 is SYDVKM. Trimming stripped 6 bases from V and 5 bases from J, with 20 bases between. This CDR3 has 15 amino acids. The CDR3: CASSLGDQVSHEQYF. The CDR3 bases are TGTGCCAGCAGCCTTGGAGACCAGGTCAGCCACGAGCAGTACTTC.

The genes are TRBV11-1 and TRBJ2-7; the D gene is possibly TRBD2 (6 bases). Trimming cost V 4 bases and J 1 base, with 14 bases left between them. The CDR3 has 15 residues. Germline CDR1 is SGHAT and CDR2 is FQDESV (reference sequence). CDR3 region: CASSSGGAGSYEQYF. The DNA for the CDR3 is TGTGCCAGCAGCTCTGGAGGGGCAGGATCCTACGAGCAGTACTTC. The full variable domain, its missing parts supplied by reference TRBV11-1 and TRBJ2-7, is EAEVAQSPRYKITEKSQAVAFWCDPISGHATLYWYRQILGQGPELLVQFQDESVVDDSQLPKDRFSAERLKGVDSTLKIQPAELGDSAMYLCASSSGGAGSYEQYFGPGTRLTVT.

The chain carries TRBV7-3 and TRBJ1-1; possible D gene TRBD1, 5 bases. Trimming removed 4 bases from V and 0 bases from J, with 21 bases in between. CDR1 and CDR2 from the germline V gene are SGHTA and FQGTGA. The CDR3 sequence is 18 residues long. The CDR3 coding sequence is TGTGCCAGCAGCTCGACGGGAACAGGTTCGAAGGTGAACACTGAAGCTTTCTTT. Protein sequence: CASSSTGTGSKVNTEAFF.

The CDR3 sequence is CASSWGPSGANVLTF. CDR3 nucleotide sequence: TGTGCCAGCAGTTGGGGGCCCTCTGGGGCCAACGTCCTGACTTTC. The chain employs TRBV6-1 and TRBJ2-6; possibly TRBD1 for D (6 bases). The germline V and J ends were trimmed by 5 bases and 0 bases, with 8 bases remaining between them. CDR3 size: 15 residues. Germline V lookup: CDR1 MNHNS, CDR2 SASEGT.

This clone occurred once. The chain is built from TRBV5-8 and TRBJ1-4; possibly TRBD1 for D (6 bases). CDR1 and CDR2 (germline): SGHTS, YDEGEE. This CDR3 has 13 amino acids. The V end lost 4 bases, the J end lost 10 bases, and 14 bases lay between the germline ends. CDR3 sequence: CASSRDNTRKLFF. CDR3 nucleotide sequence: TGTGCCAGCAGCCGGGACAACACCAGAAAACTGTTTTTT.

J is TRBJ2-7 and V is TRBV18; a possible D gene is TRBD1 (7 bases). The germline V and J ends were trimmed by 6 bases and 5 bases, with 17 bases remaining between them. The germline CDR1 and CDR2 sequences are KGHSH and LQKENI. This CDR3 region has 14 residues. For the CDR3, the DNA is TGTGCCAGCTCCCAGGGGGGACCGGGGGACGAGCAGTACTTC. This codes for CASSQGGPGDEQYF. The entire variable domain, with the rest obtained from reference TRBV18 and TRBJ2-7, is as follows: NAGVMQNPRHLVRRRGQEARLRCSPMKGHSHVYWYRQLPEEGLKFMVYLQKENIIDESGMPKERFSAEFPKEGPSILRIQQVVRGDSAAYFCASSQGGPGDEQYFGPGTRLTVT.

The chain combines TRBV5-1 with TRBJ2-3; TRBD1 matches at 8 bases. The CDR3 contains 15 residues. Germline CDR1 and CDR2: SGHRS and YFSETQ. Trimming cost V 0 bases and J 2 bases; bases outside gene matches: 2. The CDR3 is CASSLGTGYTDTQYF. In nucleotides, the CDR3 is TGCGCCAGCAGCTTGGGGACAGGGTACACAGATACGCAGTATTTT.

In its sample, this clone was seen once. V and J are TRBV2 and TRBJ1-5, with D possibly TRBD1 on 5 matching bases. Germline CDR1 reads SNHLY; CDR2 reads FYNNEI. V lost 4 bases and J 4 bases, leaving 8 bases between the germline ends. CDR3 length equals 13 residues. The CDR3 DNA follows: TGTGCCAGCAGTGGCGGGGGAAATCAGCCCCAGCATTTT. Translating gives CASSGGGNQPQHF.

This chain uses TRBV11-2 with TRBJ2-3; D unclear. Germline CDR1 SGHAT, CDR2 FQNNGV. Trimming shortened V by 1 base and J by 1 base, and 9 bases separated the two germline ends. The CDR3 is 15 residues long. CDR3: CASSLVAAGTDTQYF. The CDR3 DNA reads as TGTGCCAGCAGCTTAGTTGCGGCCGGCACAGATACGCAGTATTTT.

The V call is TRBV9, the J call TRBJ2-1; weak D call: TRBD2 (7 bases). The CDR3 length is 16 residues. Trimming took 2 bases from V and 0 from J, leaving 12 bases between them. Germline V gene sequence: CDR1 SGDLS, CDR2 YYNGEE. The CDR3 DNA reads TGTGCCAGCAGCGTTAGGGGGGGTAGCTCCTACAATGAGCAGTTCTTC. Encoded protein: CASSVRGGSSYNEQFF.